The clone carrying this T cell receptor beta chain has just one count. The data stem from a study of blood T cell repertoires in COVID-19. On the study more broadly: Italy, Spain and the United States were the sources of the convalescent and acute COVID-19 samples. Sources were T cells, B-cell-depleted T cells, or PBMCs; the material itself was cDNA or gDNA.

Participants were placed into cohorts based on the clinical history they reported. As originally analysed: Amplification with reference gene primers provided the estimates of nucleated cell counts. TCRdb's table, derived via immunoSEQ multiplex PCR, lists solely in-frame clones and lacks some. Clone size and the V and J calls come from that table; the DNA yielded D and trimming. The sample consists of about 200,000 clones, around 88% of them appearing once. The receptor's source is a man aged 35 to 55 with acute COVID-19. The source material was PBMCs or T cells enriched from blood (not recorded which).

This CDR3 is CASSWAFGNSPLHF. CDR3 DNA sequence: TGTGCCAGCAGTTGGGCTTTTGGTAATTCACCCCTCCACTTT. The rearrangement links TRBV27 to TRBJ1-6; D unresolved. The germline V gene has CDR1 MNHEY and CDR2 SMNVEV (reference sequence). Trimming pared 4 bases from V and 6 bases from J, leaving 10 bases between. The CDR3 has 14 residues.